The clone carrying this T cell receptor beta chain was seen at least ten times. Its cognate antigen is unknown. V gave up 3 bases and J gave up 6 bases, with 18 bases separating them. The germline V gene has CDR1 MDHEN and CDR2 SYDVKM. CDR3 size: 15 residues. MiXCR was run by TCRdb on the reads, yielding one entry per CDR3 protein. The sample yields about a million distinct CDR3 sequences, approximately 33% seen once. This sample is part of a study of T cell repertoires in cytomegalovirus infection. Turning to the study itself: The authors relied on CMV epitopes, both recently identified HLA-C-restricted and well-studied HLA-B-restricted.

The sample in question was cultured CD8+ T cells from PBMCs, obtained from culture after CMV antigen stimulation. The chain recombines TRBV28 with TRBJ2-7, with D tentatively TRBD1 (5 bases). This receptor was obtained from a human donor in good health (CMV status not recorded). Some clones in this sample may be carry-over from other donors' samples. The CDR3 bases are TGTGCCAGCAGTTTTGGTGTCAGGGAAATATCCGAGCAGTACGTC. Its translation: CASSFGVREISEQYV.